This is a list of T cell receptor beta chains from one sample in a study of regulatory T cells in long-lasting Graves disease. In TCRdb, the multiplex PCR reads were re-called with MiXCR into one record per CDR3 protein. The sample contains roughly 500,000 distinct CDR3 sequences, roughly 13% of which appear only once. This sample also belongs to another study, concerning T cells in Graves' hyperthyroidism and ophthalmopathy.

The starting material was peripheral blood mononuclear cells (PBMCs), obtained at new diagnosis, from a patient treated with antithyroid drugs. The receptors originated from a man younger than 45 with Graves disease. Each CDR3 is given with its conserved first and last residue. The D gene is left open where the match is weak. Size tells how often a clone was seen (once, few, many) or the class of an expanded clone, and some rows leave it out.

D gene	V gene	J gene	clone size	CDR3 DNA	CDR3 protein
.	TRBV12-3/TRBV12-4	TRBJ1-5	many	TGTGCCAGCAGTTTATTCCCCGGAGGCGAAAATCAGCCCCAGCATTTT	CASSLFPGGENQPQHF
.	TRBV6-1	TRBJ2-3	many	TGTGCCAGCAGCAAGGCGGCTAGCGATACGCAGTATTTT	CASSKAASDTQYF
TRBD2	TRBV6-1	TRBJ2-1	.	TGTGCCAGCACCAGCGGGAGTAGTCTCGAGCAGTTCTTC	CASTSGSSLEQFF
.	TRBV9	TRBJ1-1	many	TGTGCCAGCAGCCCAAACCCCAGGGCGGGGGACACTGAAGCTTTCTTT	CASSPNPRAGDTEAFF
.	TRBV25-1	TRBJ2-1	many	TGTGCCAGCGCCTTTGGACCGTTAACCTACAATGAGCAGTTCTTC	CASAFGPLTYNEQFF
TRBD2	TRBV27	TRBJ2-5	few	TGTGCCAGCAGTGAGGATAGCGGGAGTCGGCAAGAGACCCAGTACTTC	CASSEDSGSRQETQYF
.	TRBV10-3	TRBJ1-5	few	TGTGCCATCAGTGAGACCCCAGGGGCCCAGCATTTT	CAISETPGAQHF
.	TRBV2	TRBJ2-4	many	TGTGCCAGCAGTGGACAAGGCCCCCAAAACATTCAGTACTTC	CASSGQGPQNIQYF
.	TRBV3-1	TRBJ2-7	few	TGTGCCAGCAGCCAAGATCCGGAGGGCGGGACATCCTACGAGCAGTACTTC	CASSQDPEGGTSYEQYF
TRBD2	TRBV19	TRBJ2-1	few	TGTGCCAGTCACGGGACTAGCGGCTACAATGAGCAGTTCTTC	CASHGTSGYNEQFF
.	TRBV7-9	TRBJ1-3	few	TGTGCCAGCAGGGACACGCTAACTACTGGGAACACCATATATTTT	CASRDTLTTGNTIYF
.	TRBV19	TRBJ1-1	.	TGTGCCAGTACCATGGGTTCGCGCACTGAAGCTTTCTTT	CASTMGSRTEAFF
.	TRBV30	TRBJ1-4	many	TGTGCCTGGAGTATTGGCGGGGCTGGGGAAAAACTGTTTTTT	CAWSIGGAGEKLFF
TRBD2	TRBV7-9	TRBJ2-5	many	TGTGCCAGCAGCCCGCCCCTGGGGCGGGAGATCTCAGAGACCCAGTACTTC	CASSPPLGREISETQYF
.	TRBV13	TRBJ1-2	.	TGTGCCAGCAGCTTACAAACAGGGCTTACGGGGGGCTACACCTTC	CASSLQTGLTGGYTF
.	TRBV27	TRBJ1-2	many	TGTGCCAGCAGTTTATCTTGGGACGGCAATGGCTACACCTTC	CASSLSWDGNGYTF
TRBD1	TRBV6-2/TRBV6-3	TRBJ2-7	many	TGTGCCAGCAGTTATGTAGGACAGGGGGCCTACGAGCAGTACTTC	CASSYVGQGAYEQYF
.	TRBV10-3	TRBJ2-6	few	TGTGCCATCAGTGCGACGGACTCTGGGGCCAACGTCCTGACTTTC	CAISATDSGANVLTF
.	TRBV29-1	TRBJ1-1	few	TGCAGCGTTGAGAGCAGGTCTGAAGCTTTCTTT	CSVESRSEAFF
.	TRBV18	TRBJ2-1	.	TGTGCCAGCTCACCACAACAGGGCGGTGAGCAGTTCTTC	CASSPQQGGEQFF
TRBD1	TRBV30	TRBJ2-7	many	TGTGCCTGGGACGGGACAGGGGGCCGAGATTACGAGCAGTACTTC	CAWDGTGGRDYEQYF
.	TRBV6-1	TRBJ2-2	.	TGTGCCAGCTTTCGGACGGGAAACACCGGGGAGCTGTTTTTT	CASFRTGNTGELFF
TRBD2	TRBV20-1	TRBJ2-5	few	TGCAGTGCCGATTGGGGGGGAGGGACCCAGTACTTC	CSADWGGGTQYF
.	TRBV7-2	TRBJ1-2	many	TGTGCCAGCAGCCGATCAGGGGACTATGGCTACACCTTC	CASSRSGDYGYTF
.	TRBV29-1	TRBJ2-7	.	TGCAGCGTTCCGGGAATTGCCGGGGATAACGAGCAGTACTTC	CSVPGIAGDNEQYF
TRBD1	TRBV19	TRBJ2-7	few	TGTGCCAGTAGTATTTTGGGGACAGGGTCCGACGAGCAGTACTTC	CASSILGTGSDEQYF
.	TRBV12-5	TRBJ2-1	many	TGTGCTAGTGGTTTGCTTGTGGCCGTGAGCTCCTACAATGAGCAGTTCTTC	CASGLLVAVSSYNEQFF
TRBD2	TRBV6-2/TRBV6-3	TRBJ2-7	few	TGTGCCAGCAACGACCCCCAGCGGGAGTGGGACGAGCAGTACTTC	CASNDPQREWDEQYF
.	TRBV30	TRBJ1-4	few	TGTGCCGCCCGTTTTTCAACTAATGAAAAACTGTTTTTT	CAARFSTNEKLFF
.	TRBV18	TRBJ1-2	few	TGTGCCAGCTCACCTGGAGACGCGGCGAACTATGGCTACACCTTC	CASSPGDAANYGYTF
TRBD2	TRBV20-1	TRBJ2-1	many	TGCAGTGCTGCCGGGACTAGCGGGCTGCTTGAGCAGTTCTTC	CSAAGTSGLLEQFF
.	TRBV14	TRBJ2-1	many	TGTGCCAGCAGCCAGCGAGCCCATACTTACAATGAGCAGTTCTTC	CASSQRAHTYNEQFF
.	TRBV25-1	TRBJ2-3	many	TGTGCCAGCAGTGAGTCGACACATGTGGAGTACTTC	CASSESTHVEYF
.	TRBV12-3/TRBV12-4	TRBJ2-2	many	TGTGCCAGCAGCTTTATCTACAGGGAGGGCGCCGGGGAGCTGTTTTTT	CASSFIYREGAGELFF
.	TRBV19	TRBJ1-6	many	TGTGCCAGCCACCCACCGGGACGGCAGAATTCACCCCTCCACTTT	CASHPPGRQNSPLHF
TRBD1	TRBV6-1	TRBJ1-1	many	TGTGCCAGCAGGCACCCGGGACAGGGGGCGCGAGGGACTGAAGCTTTCTTT	CASRHPGQGARGTEAFF
.	TRBV30	TRBJ1-2	many	TGTGCCTGGAAGGGTCTAAGCGGATGGAGCTATGGCTACACCTTC	CAWKGLSGWSYGYTF
TRBD2	TRBV2	TRBJ2-3	many	TGTGCCAGCACCCGACTAGCGAGCGGCACAGATACGCAGTATTTT	CASTRLASGTDTQYF
.	TRBV28	TRBJ1-1	medium-sized	TGTGCCAGCAGTTTAGGGCGAGGTGGGGAGGTGGAAGACACTGAAGCTTTCTTT	CASSLGRGGEVEDTEAFF
.	TRBV20-1	TRBJ2-3	few	TGCAGTGCAAGCGGGCAGCAGTCCCACACAGATACGCAGTATTTT	CSASGQQSHTDTQYF
TRBD1	TRBV20-1	TRBJ2-7	many	TGCAGTGCTAGTGGGGGACAGGCCCGCTACGAGCAGTACTTC	CSASGGQARYEQYF
.	TRBV2	TRBJ2-2	many	TGTGCCAGCACCCCACGGGCGGGGAACGGGGAGCTGTTTTTT	CASTPRAGNGELFF
.	TRBV12-3/TRBV12-4	TRBJ2-2	many	TGTGCCAGCATCAGACCGGGACTCAACACCGGGGAGCTGTTTTTT	CASIRPGLNTGELFF